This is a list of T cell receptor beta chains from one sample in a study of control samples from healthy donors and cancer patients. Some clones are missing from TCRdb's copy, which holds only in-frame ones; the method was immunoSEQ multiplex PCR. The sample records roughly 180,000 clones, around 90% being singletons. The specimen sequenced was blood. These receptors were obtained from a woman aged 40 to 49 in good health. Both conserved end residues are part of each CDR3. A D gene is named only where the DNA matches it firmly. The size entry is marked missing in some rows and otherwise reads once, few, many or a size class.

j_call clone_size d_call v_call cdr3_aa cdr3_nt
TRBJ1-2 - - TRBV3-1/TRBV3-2 CASSHSGSNYGYTF TGTGCCAGCAGCCATTCGGGGTCTAACTATGGCTACACCTTC
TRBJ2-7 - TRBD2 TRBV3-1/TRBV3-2 CASSQESGGAYEQYF TGTGCCAGCAGCCAAGAGAGCGGGGGGGCTTACGAGCAGTACTTC
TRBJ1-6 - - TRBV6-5 CATERGGGNSPLHF TGTGCCACCGAAAGGGGCGGGGGTAATTCACCCCTCCACTTT
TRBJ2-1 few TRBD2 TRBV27 CASKDRAGGPLDEQFF TGTGCCAGCAAGGACAGAGCGGGGGGGCCGTTAGATGAGCAGTTCTTC
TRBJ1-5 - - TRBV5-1 CASSLTGERQPQHF TGCGCCAGCAGCTTGACAGGAGAAAGACAGCCCCAGCATTTT
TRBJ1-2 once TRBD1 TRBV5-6 CASSLLSDRDDYTF TGTGCCAGCAGCTTGCTCTCGGACAGGGATGACTACACCTTC
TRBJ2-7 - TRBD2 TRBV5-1 CASSQMTSGSSYEQYF TGCGCCAGCAGCCAGATGACTAGCGGGAGCTCCTACGAGCAGTACTTC
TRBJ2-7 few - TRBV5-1 CASSFHRDGYEQYF TGCGCCAGCAGCTTCCACCGGGACGGCTACGAGCAGTACTTC
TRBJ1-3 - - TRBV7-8 CASSLGTDSGNTIYF TGTGCCAGCAGCTTAGGGACAGACTCTGGAAACACCATATATTTT
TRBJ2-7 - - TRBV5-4 CASSPGTLYEQYF TGTGCCAGCAGCCCCGGGACGCTTTACGAGCAGTACTTC
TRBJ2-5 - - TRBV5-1 CASSRGSRGETQYF TGCGCCAGCAGTAGAGGCTCTAGGGGGGAGACCCAGTACTTC
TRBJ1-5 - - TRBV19 CASSMSSNQPQHF TGTGCCAGTAGTATGTCTAGCAATCAGCCCCAGCATTTT
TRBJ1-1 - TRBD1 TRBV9 CASSPWGQGSTEAFF TGTGCCAGCAGCCCCTGGGGACAGGGGTCCACTGAAGCTTTCTTT